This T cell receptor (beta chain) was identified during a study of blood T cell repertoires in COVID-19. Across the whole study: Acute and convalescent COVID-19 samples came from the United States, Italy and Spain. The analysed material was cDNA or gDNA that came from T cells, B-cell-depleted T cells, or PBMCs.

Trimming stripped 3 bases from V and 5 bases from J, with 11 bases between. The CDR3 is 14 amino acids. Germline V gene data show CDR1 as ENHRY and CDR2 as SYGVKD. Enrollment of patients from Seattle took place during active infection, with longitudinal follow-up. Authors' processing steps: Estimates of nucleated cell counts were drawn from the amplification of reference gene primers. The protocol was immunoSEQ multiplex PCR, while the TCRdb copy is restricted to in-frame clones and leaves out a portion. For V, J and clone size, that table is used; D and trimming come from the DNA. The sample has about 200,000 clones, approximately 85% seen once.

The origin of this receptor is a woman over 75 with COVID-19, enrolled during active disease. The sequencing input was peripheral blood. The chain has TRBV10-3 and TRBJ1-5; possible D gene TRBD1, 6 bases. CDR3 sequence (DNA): TGTGCCATCAGTGATCTTCCAGGGGATCAGCCCCAGCATTTT. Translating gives CAISDLPGDQPQHF.